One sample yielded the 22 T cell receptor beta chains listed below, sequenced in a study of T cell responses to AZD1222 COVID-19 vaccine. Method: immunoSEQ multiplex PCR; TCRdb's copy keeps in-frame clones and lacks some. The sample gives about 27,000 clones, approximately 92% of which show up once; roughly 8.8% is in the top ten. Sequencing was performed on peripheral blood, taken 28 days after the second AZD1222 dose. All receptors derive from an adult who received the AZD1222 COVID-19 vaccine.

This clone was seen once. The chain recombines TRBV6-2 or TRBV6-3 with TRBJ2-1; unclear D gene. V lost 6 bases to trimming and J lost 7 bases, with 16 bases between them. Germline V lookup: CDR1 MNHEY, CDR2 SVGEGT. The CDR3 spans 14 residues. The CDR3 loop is CASRPLSVRNEQFF. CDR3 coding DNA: TGTGCCAGCAGGCCTCTATCAGTCAGGAATGAGCAGTTCTTC.

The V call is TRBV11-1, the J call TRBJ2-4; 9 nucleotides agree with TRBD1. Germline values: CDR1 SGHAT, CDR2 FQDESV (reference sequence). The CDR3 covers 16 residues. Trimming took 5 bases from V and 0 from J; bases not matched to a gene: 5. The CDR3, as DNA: TGTGCCAGCAGCGCACGGGACAGGGTAGCCAAAAACATTCAGTACTTC. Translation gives CASSARDRVAKNIQYF.

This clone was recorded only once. CDR3 residues: CASSLNMDPGGEKLFF. In DNA form, the CDR3 reads TGTGCCAGCAGCTTAAATATGGATCCGGGTGGTGAAAAACTGTTTTTT. This chain connects TRBV11-2 to TRBJ1-4; D remains ambiguous. The V gene's germline CDR1 is SGHAT and CDR2 FQNNGV. The CDR3 spans 16 residues. V dropped 2 bases and J dropped 7 bases, with 17 bases sitting between them.

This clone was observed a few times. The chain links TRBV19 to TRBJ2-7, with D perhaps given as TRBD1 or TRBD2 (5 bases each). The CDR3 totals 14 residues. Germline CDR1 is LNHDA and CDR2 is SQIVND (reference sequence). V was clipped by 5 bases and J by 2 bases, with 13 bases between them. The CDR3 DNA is TGTGCCAGTAGTGACCCGGGGCAGACCTACGAGCAGTACTTC. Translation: CASSDPGQTYEQYF. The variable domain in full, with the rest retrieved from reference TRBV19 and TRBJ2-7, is DGGITQSPKYLFRKEGQNVTLSCEQNLNHDAMYWYRQDPGQGLRLIYYSQIVNDFQKGDIAEGYSVSREKKESFPLTVTSAQKNPTAFYLCASSDPGQTYEQYFGPGTRLTVT.

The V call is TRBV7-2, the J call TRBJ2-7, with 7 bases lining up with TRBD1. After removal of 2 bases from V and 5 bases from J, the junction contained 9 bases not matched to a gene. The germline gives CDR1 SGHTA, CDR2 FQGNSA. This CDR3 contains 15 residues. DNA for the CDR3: TGTGCCAGCAGCTTAACCAGGCAGGGGGTGCACGAGCAGTACTTC. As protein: CASSLTRQGVHEQYF.

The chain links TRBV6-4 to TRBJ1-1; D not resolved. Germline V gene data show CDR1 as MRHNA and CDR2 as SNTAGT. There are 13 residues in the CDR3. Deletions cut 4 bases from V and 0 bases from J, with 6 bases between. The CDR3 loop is CASSAHMNTEAFF. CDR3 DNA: TGTGCCAGCAGTGCTCATATGAACACTGAAGCTTTCTTT.

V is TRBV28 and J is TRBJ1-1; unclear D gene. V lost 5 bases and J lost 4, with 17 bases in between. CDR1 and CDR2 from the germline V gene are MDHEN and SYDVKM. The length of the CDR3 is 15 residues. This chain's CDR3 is CASSTRLPWGTEAFF. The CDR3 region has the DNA TGTGCCAGCAGTACCAGGCTCCCCTGGGGCACTGAAGCTTTCTTT.

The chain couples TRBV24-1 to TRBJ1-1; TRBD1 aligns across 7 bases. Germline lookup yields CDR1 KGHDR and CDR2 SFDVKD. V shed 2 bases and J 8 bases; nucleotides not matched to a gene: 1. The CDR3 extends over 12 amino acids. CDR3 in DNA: TGTGCCACCAGTGATTCGGACAGGGAAGCTTTCTTT. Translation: CATSDSDREAFF.

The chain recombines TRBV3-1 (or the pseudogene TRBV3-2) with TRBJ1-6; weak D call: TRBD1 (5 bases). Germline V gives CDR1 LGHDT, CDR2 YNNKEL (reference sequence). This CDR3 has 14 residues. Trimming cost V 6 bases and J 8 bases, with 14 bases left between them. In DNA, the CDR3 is TGTGCCAGCAGTCGGCTAGGGGCCGATTCACCCCTCCACTTT. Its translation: CASSRLGADSPLHF.

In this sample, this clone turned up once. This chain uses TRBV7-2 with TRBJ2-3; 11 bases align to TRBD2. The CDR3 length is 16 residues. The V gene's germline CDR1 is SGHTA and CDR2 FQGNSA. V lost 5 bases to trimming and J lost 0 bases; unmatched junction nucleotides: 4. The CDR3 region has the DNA TGTGCCAGCAGCCCCCGGACTAGCGGGAGCACAGATACGCAGTATTTT. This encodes CASSPRTSGSTDTQYF.

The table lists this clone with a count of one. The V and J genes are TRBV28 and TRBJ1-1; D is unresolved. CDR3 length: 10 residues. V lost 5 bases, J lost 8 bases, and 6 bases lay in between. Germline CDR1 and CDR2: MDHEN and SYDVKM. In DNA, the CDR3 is TGTGCCAGCAGTCACAGAGAAGCTTTCTTT. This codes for CASSHREAFF.

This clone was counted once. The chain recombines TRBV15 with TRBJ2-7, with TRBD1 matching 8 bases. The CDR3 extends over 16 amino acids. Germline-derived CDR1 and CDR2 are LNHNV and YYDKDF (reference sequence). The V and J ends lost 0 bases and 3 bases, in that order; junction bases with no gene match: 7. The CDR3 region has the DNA TGTGCCACCAGCAGAGATCGCGGACAGGGTTTCTACGAGCAGTACTTC. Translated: CATSRDRGQGFYEQYF.

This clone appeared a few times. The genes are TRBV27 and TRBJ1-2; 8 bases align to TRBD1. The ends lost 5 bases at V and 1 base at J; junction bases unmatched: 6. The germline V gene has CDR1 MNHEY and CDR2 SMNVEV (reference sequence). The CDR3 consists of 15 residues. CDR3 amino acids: CASSPGTGYNYGYTF. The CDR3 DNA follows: TGTGCCAGCAGTCCCGGGACAGGATATAACTATGGCTACACCTTC.

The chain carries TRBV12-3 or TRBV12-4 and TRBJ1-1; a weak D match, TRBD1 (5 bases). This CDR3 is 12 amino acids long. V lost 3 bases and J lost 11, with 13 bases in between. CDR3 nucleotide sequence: TGTGCCAGCAGTTTGGGACTACTTGGGGCTTTCTTT. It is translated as CASSLGLLGAFF.

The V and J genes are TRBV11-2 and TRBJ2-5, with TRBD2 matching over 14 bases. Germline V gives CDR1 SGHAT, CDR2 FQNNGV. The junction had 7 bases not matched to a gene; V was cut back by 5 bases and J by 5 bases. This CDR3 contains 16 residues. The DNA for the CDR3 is TGTGCCAGCAGCCAAGGACTAGCGGGAGGTTATGAGACCCAGTACTTC. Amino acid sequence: CASSQGLAGGYETQYF.

This CDR3 is CASSVGANSNQPQHF. The CDR3 nucleotides read TGTGCCAGCAGCGTAGGTGCGAATAGCAATCAGCCCCAGCATTTT. The rearrangement links TRBV9 to TRBJ1-5; D gene uncertain. With 0 bases removed from V and 0 bases from J, the gap between germline ends came to 7 bases. The CDR3 extends over 15 amino acids. CDR1 and CDR2 from the germline V gene are SGDLS and YYNGEE.

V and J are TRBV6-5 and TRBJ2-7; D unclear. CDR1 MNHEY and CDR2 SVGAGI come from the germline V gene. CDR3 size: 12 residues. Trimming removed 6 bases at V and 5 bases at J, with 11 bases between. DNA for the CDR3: TGTGCCAGCAGGGCCCACAGCCACGAGCAGTACTTC. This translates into CASRAHSHEQYF.

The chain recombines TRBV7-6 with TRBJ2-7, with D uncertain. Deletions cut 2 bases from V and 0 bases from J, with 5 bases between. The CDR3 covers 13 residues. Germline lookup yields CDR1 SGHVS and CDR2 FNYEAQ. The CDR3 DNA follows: TGTGCCAGCAGCTTACCGGACTCCTACGAGCAGTACTTC. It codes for CASSLPDSYEQYF.

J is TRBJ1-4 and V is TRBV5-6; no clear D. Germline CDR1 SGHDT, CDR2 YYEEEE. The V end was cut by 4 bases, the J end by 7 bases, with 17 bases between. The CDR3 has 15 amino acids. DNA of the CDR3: TGTGCCAGCAGCGGACGAGACCTGGGGTTTGAAAAACTGTTTTTT. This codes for CASSGRDLGFEKLFF.

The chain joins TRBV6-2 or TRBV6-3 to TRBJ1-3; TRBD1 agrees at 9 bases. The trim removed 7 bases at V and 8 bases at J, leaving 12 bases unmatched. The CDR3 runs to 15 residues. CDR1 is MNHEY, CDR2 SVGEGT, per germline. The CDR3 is CASIPALGQGHTIYF. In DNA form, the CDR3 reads TGTGCCAGCATCCCTGCCTTGGGACAGGGCCACACCATATATTTT.

DNA of the CDR3: TGTGCCAGCAGCACCGGGACACCGTATGGCTACACCTTC. Its translation: CASSTGTPYGYTF. This chain joins TRBV7-6 and TRBJ1-2, with D tentatively TRBD1 (6 bases). Germline lookup yields CDR1 SGHVS and CDR2 FNYEAQ. V lost 5 bases and J 5 bases, leaving 12 bases between the germline ends. The CDR3 totals 13 residues.

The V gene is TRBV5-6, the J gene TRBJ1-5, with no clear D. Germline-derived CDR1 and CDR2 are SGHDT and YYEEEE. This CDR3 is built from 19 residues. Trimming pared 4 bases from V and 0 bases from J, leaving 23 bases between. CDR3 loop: CASSTYRYDTATSNQPQHF. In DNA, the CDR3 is TGTGCCAGCAGCACGTATAGATATGACACCGCTACTAGCAATCAGCCCCAGCATTTT. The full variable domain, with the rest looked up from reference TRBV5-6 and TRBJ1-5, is DAGVTQSPTHLIKTRGQQVTLRCSPKSGHDTVSWYQQALGQGPQFIFQYYEEEERQRGNFPDRFSGHQFPNYSSELNVNALLLGDSALYLCASSTYRYDTATSNQPQHFGDGTRLSIL.